This entry is about one TCR beta chain. As yet, its antigen is unknown. This entry comes from a study of blood T cells in healthy people across ages. Primed by a sample-barcoded 5' primer and a J-beta primer mix, a second PCR proceeded for roughly 7 to 11 cycles. TCRdb called the 5' RACE reads again in MiXCR, with one record for every CDR3 protein. The repertoire has around 800,000 distinct CDR3 sequences, more than 35% of them found once; the top ten carry over 15%. In germline, CDR1 is ENHRY, CDR2 SYGVKD. Trimming left V 5 bases short and J 6 bases short, with 13 bases between. This CDR3 is 13 amino acids long. Notes on the study in general: When set beside aged donors, long-lived donors presented more naive CD4+ cells and higher diversity.

What was sequenced was blood. V is TRBV10-3 and J is TRBJ1-1, with D tentatively TRBD1 (5 bases). The clonotype was recovered from a man older than 75 in good health. The CDR3 protein is CAISRDPGAEAFF. As DNA, the CDR3 is TGTGCCATCAGTCGGGACCCCGGGGCTGAAGCTTTCTTT.